This is a list of T cell receptor beta chains from one sample in a study of blood T cell repertoires in COVID-19. Generated by immunoSEQ multiplex PCR, the TCRdb table keeps only in-frame clones and is missing some. Of more than 95,000 clones listed, around 86% are singletons. Sequencing used peripheral blood. These receptors all come from a man aged 55 to 69 with acute or convalescent COVID-19. CDR3s include the opening cysteine and the closing phenylalanine or tryptophan.

>TRBV6-1|14
CASSDPWGGEKLFF
>TRBV4-2|16
CASSQYPRRGNTEAFF
>TRBV4-1|16
CASSPPSLVLNNEQFF
>TRBV11-3|14
CASSLGGLGTEAFF
>TRBV24-1|16
CATSEPGTGLVGELFF
>TRBV6-2/TRBV6-3|17
CASSYGLAGGPGETQYF
>TRBV30|14
CAINPGQGTFEAFF
>TRBV10-3|16
CAISDGGTDSNSPLHF
>TRBV11-2|16
CASSSPFGQGISPLHF
>TRBV5-1|15
CASSAGGSLSYEQYF
>TRBV2|17
CASRGTSGRANIDTQYF
>TRBV9|15
CASSRDGTGNQPQHF
>TRBV29-1|12
CRADGSTDTQYF
>TRBV19|15
CASSRLAGGTGELFF
>TRBV12-3/TRBV12-4|13
CASKSGEAYEQYF
>TRBV10-2|12
CASRSGDQPQHF
>TRBV5-1|15
CASSQLADSDWELFF
>TRBV2|13
CATGQSIGNTIYF
>TRBV11-3|17
CASSLARTSGRANEQFF
>TRBV30|14
CAFTRTSSGNTIYF
>TRBV10-2|14
CASSGPTTGNGYTF
>TRBV5-6|15
CASSLGGGSGNTIYF
>TRBV7-2|15
CASSSGTSFSYEQYF
>TRBV2|14
CASNRDLLNTEAFF
>TRBV5-5|15
CASSWSGGWSYEQYF
>TRBV5-1|15
CASSLSDSSYNEQFF
>TRBV20-1|11
CSAQGLDGYTF
>TRBV20-1|11
CSASTDYEQYF
>TRBV7-2|14
CASSLGAGHYEQYF
>TRBV29-1|13
CSAGTEAKNIQYF
>TRBV4-1|15
CASSQGQGAVRGYTF
>TRBV29-1|13
CSVVRDREGEQYF
>TRBV3-1/TRBV3-2|14
CASSLFGYNSPLHF
>TRBV15|15
CATSRDSGGYNEQFF
>TRBV2|13
CASRTGDDYGYTF
>TRBV4-1|16
CASSQTQDRDNQPQHF
>TRBV5-1|14
CASSLDGGGEKLFF
>TRBV28|16
CASSLSQGGFGNTIYF
>TRBV28|15
CASSFLSGSVNEQYF
>TRBV19|17
CASSMGQGEPGANVLTF
>TRBV25-1|15
CASSELGGEDEKLFF
>TRBV7-9|15
CASSRQGATNEKLFF
>TRBV7-6|16
CASSLAGGGGIYEQYF
>TRBV14|20
CASSQVLGGLPPTGANVLTF
>TRBV10-3|14
CAIKGTGTNEKLFF
>TRBV13|19
CASSSVFRRGRSGANVLTF
>TRBV28|19
CASSFAAGTRVGSYNEQFF
>TRBV13|14
CASSSLQGIYGYTF
>TRBV14|13
CASKAGGTDTQYF
>TRBV3-1/TRBV3-2|16
CASSRFLSTVNTEAFF